This T cell receptor beta chain was sequenced in a study of tumor and adjacent non-tumor tissue in lung cancer. Overall study results and limits: Tumor repertoires had a smaller top 100 clone share than normal lung. Compared with tumor, normal lung showed significantly lower TCR diversity.

Three rounds of nested PCR, following a modified ARM-PCR protocol, produced the TCRbeta library. One entry per CDR3 protein, called by TCRdb with MiXCR from the multiplex PCR reads. This sample yields fewer than 100,000 distinct CDR3 sequences, of which approximately 80% are seen a single time; 50% to 65% belongs to the top ten. Comment on this clonotype: The antigen is unknown. This could be a read error, since a much larger clone is one nucleotide away.

This sample's RNA came from whole unsorted tissue. This non-tumor lung sample came from over 3 cm beyond the tumor edge. Germline assignment: CDR1 MNHEY and CDR2 SVGEGT. The CDR3 contains 14 residues. V was trimmed by 6 bases and J by 11 bases, leaving 20 bases between them. The sequence was obtained from a man aged 55 to 70 with non-small cell lung cancer. Source material: distant non-tumor lung tissue. The chain links TRBV6-2 or TRBV6-3 to TRBJ1-5; D is perhaps TRBD1 (6 bases). CDR3 sequence (DNA): TGTGCCAGCAGAGCGTACAGGGAAAACCAGTCCCAGCATTTT. Encoded protein: CASRAYRENQSQHF.